This TCR beta chain came from a study of CD8+CD57+ T cells in acquired aplastic anemia. At the level of the study: When averaged, DNA from sorted CD4+ and CD8+ cells came to approximately 3.2 ug.

TCR beta VDJ and CDR3 profiling used genomic DNA as template. TCRdb re-called the reads with MiXCR, one entry per CDR3 protein. Altogether roughly 240,000 distinct CDR3 sequences are present, approximately 45% being singletons, with the ten largest covering less than 9%. Germline V gene sequence: CDR1 SGHVS, CDR2 FNYEAQ. V was trimmed by 5 bases and J by 0 bases, leaving 14 bases between them. This CDR3 comprises 15 residues. In its sample, this clonotype was seen many times. All patients picked for sequencing had shown, by flow cytometry, an expansion of CD8+CD57+ cells. This clonotype was sampled from a human donor with aplastic anemia. Material for sequencing was sorted CD4+, CD8+, or CD8+CD57+ T cells (not recorded which) from PBMCs. The chain uses TRBV7-6 and TRBJ2-7; tentatively, D is TRBD2 (5 bases). CDR3 loop: CASSQGGVFSYEQYF. The DNA of the CDR3 is TGTGCCAGCAGCCAAGGAGGCGTCTTCTCCTACGAGCAGTACTTC.